This TCR beta chain was sequenced in a study of beta chain features in type 1 diabetes. General observations from the study: Because the template was cDNA, high-expressing cells might be over-represented. There were fewer insertions and more deletions at the VDJ junctions of type 1 diabetes patients. Within each of all four CD4+ subsets, Type 1 diabetes patients had TCRB CDR3s that were moderately but significantly shorter.

To note about this clone: The antigen is unknown.

Expressed TCRB transcripts were sequenced because the entire RNA isolate underwent reverse transcription. The data were produced by immunoSEQ multiplex PCR, yet TCRdb's version contains in-frame clones alone and is incomplete. The sample has 100,000 to 150,000 clones; approximately 15% are singletons. Germline V gene data show CDR1 as SGHTA and CDR2 as FQGNSA. The CDR3 is 16 amino acids. V shed 5 bases and J shed 0 bases, with 14 bases lying between them. The source is a man between 18 and 35 years old with type 1 diabetes. The source material was central memory CD4+ T cells from blood. The chain combines TRBV7-2 with TRBJ2-1, with D maybe TRBD1 (5 bases). The CDR3 protein is CASSMDIPSSYNEQFF. As DNA, the CDR3 is TGTGCCAGCAGCATGGACATACCGAGCTCCTACAATGAGCAGTTCTTC.